There are many counts of the clone carrying this T cell receptor beta chain. This entry is derived from a study of patients and donors after allogeneic stem cell transplantation. V lost 3 bases to trimming and J lost 0 bases, with 6 bases between them. The CDR3 consists of 13 residues. Per germline, CDR1 KGHSH and CDR2 LQKENI. Each CDR3 protein gets one entry after TCRdb re-called the RT-PCR reads with MiXCR. The table lists roughly 230,000 distinct CDR3 sequences, 12% to 15% of them singletons, with approximately 10% in the top ten. This chain connects TRBV18 to TRBJ2-7, with a tentative D call TRBD2 (5 bases). The clonotype originates from a human donor who was either an allogeneic HSCT recipient or a stem cell or donor lymphocyte infusion donor (not recorded which). It is not recorded whose cells these are; they may come from a transplant donor. Sequenced input: blood, either unsorted or a sorted T cell fraction (not recorded which). The CDR3 region is CASSPGGSYEQYF. The CDR3 DNA reads TGTGCCAGCTCACCCGGAGGCTCCTACGAGCAGTACTTC.